The table lists the clone carrying this TCR beta chain with many counts. The germline gives CDR1 SGHRS, CDR2 YFSETQ. The CDR3 is made up of 14 amino acids. V lost 0 bases, J lost 3 bases, and 1 base stayed unmatched. This sample stems from a study of early T cells in non-severe SARS-CoV-2 infection. One entry per CDR3 protein, called by TCRdb with MiXCR from the 5' RACE reads. Here the sample spans about 35,000 distinct CDR3 sequences, 5% to 6.5% being singletons. The sequencing input was whole blood. The chain uses TRBV5-1 and TRBJ1-1; 8 bases map to TRBD1. The receptor was derived from an adult who was a healthcare worker with PCR-confirmed SARS-CoV-2 infection or an uninfected control (not recorded which). Here the CDR3 reads CASSLAGGHTEAFF. As DNA, the CDR3 is TGCGCCAGCAGCTTGGCAGGGGGCCACACTGAAGCTTTCTTT.